The clone carrying this TCR beta chain came up a few times. This CDR3 region has 16 residues. Germline V CDR1 and CDR2: SGDLS, YYNGEE. V shed 0 bases, J shed 7 bases, and the junction held 8 bases outside the gene matches. Repertoires were generated with immunoSEQ multiplex PCR, while TCRdb's copy carries only in-frame clones and drops some. The top ten hold under 3% of the sample, which has roughly 80,000 clones, 93% seen once. The data stem from a study of T cell changes during pregnancy in multiple sclerosis. The sequence was collected from a female donor with multiple sclerosis, enrolled in a pregnancy study. The specimen was peripheral blood, collected in the second trimester of pregnancy. The chain couples TRBV9 to TRBJ1-4, with 8 bases matching TRBD1. The CDR3, as DNA: TGTGCCAGCAGCGTAGGAAATAGGGGACAGGCTGAAAAACTGTTTTTT. It specifies CASSVGNRGQAEKLFF.